Shown below are 9 T cell receptor beta chains from a single sample sequenced in a study of cytomegalovirus exposure and HLA in healthy donors. 60 Vbeta and 13 Jbeta primers were used in PCR. Clones were read by immunoSEQ multiplex PCR, and TCRdb kept only the in-frame ones, dropping some. The sample comprises roughly 100,000 clones, about 79% of which are singletons, and about 3.5% rests with the top ten. The specimen sequenced was PBMCs. The receptors derive from a male donor in good health and CMV-seropositive.

This clone appeared a few times. V gene TRBV5-5 combines with J gene TRBJ2-1, with D possibly being TRBD2 (6 bases). The CDR3 has 17 residues. Trimming shortened V by 6 bases and J by 7 bases, and 26 bases separated the two germline ends. In germline, CDR1 is SGHKS, CDR2 YYEKEE (reference sequence). The CDR3 loop is CASTETLNGGFENEQFF. The CDR3 DNA is TGTGCCAGCACCGAGACTTTGAACGGGGGTTTCGAGAATGAGCAGTTCTTC.

The chain combines TRBV7-8 with TRBJ1-5, with 8 bases that match TRBD1. The CDR3 has 14 residues. Germline loops: CDR1 SGHVS, CDR2 FQNEAQ. Trimming took 0 bases from V and 6 from J; bases not matched to a gene: 1. CDR3 nucleotides: TGTGCCAGCAGCTTAGCTACAGGGGGTCAGCCCCAGCATTTT. Translation: CASSLATGGQPQHF.

This chain joins TRBV9 and TRBJ2-5; D gene unclear. Looked up from germline, CDR1 is SGDLS and CDR2 is YYNGEE. The CDR3 runs 14 residues. Trimming shortened V by 1 base and J by 3 bases, and 10 bases separated the two germline ends. The CDR3 sequence: CASSVSGSEETQYF. CDR3 sequence (DNA): TGTGCCAGCAGCGTATCCGGGTCTGAAGAGACCCAGTACTTC. The complete variable domain, with remaining parts taken from reference TRBV9 and TRBJ2-5, reads DSGVTQTPKHLITATGQRVTLRCSPRSGDLSVYWYQQSLDQGLQFLIQYYNGEERAKGNILERFSAQQFPDLHSELNLSSLELGDSALYFCASSVSGSEETQYFGPGTRLLVL.

This clone was observed a handful of times. This chain joins TRBV6-1 and TRBJ1-6; TRBD1 aligns across 7 bases. Germline V gene data show CDR1 as MNHNS and CDR2 as SASEGT. V lost 2 bases and J lost 10; bases outside the gene matches: 5. The CDR3 covers 14 residues. CDR3 loop: CASSEWQGDSPLHF. DNA for the CDR3: TGTGCCAGCAGTGAATGGCAGGGGGACTCACCCCTCCACTTT.

About this clone: The junction departs from germline at one end; a sequencing error may be responsible. V usage is TRBV7-9 and J usage is TRBJ1-2; no definite D call. Germline loops: CDR1 SEHNR, CDR2 FQNEAQ (reference sequence). CDR3 length equals 13 residues. The CDR3 nucleotides are TGTGCCAGCAGCTTGGACTCCAACTATGGCTACACCTTT. Residues: CASSLDSNYGYTF.

The rearrangement joins TRBV2 to TRBJ1-1; D possibly corresponds to TRBD1 (6 bases). The V end was cut by 6 bases, the J end by 1 base, with 12 bases between. From germline, CDR1 is SNHLY and CDR2 FYNNEI. This CDR3 region has 14 residues. This chain's CDR3 is CASSPGHSNTEAFF. The CDR3 DNA reads as TGTGCCAGCAGCCCGGGACATTCGAACACTGAAGCTTTCTTT.

V is TRBV9 and J is TRBJ1-1, with TRBD1 matching over 8 bases. CDR1 is SGDLS and CDR2 is YYNGEE in the germline V gene. This CDR3 spans 15 amino acids. J was trimmed by 7 bases and V by 4 bases; bases with no gene match: 12. The CDR3 DNA sequence: TGTGCCAGCAGCCCACGATCAGGGGGCCTCGGTGAAGCTTTCTTT. This codes for CASSPRSGGLGEAFF.

The rearrangement links TRBV19 to TRBJ1-5; 10 bases map to TRBD1. CDR3 length equals 13 residues. Germline-derived CDR1 and CDR2 are LNHDA and SQIVND (reference sequence). The V gene end was trimmed by 11 bases and the J gene end by 5 bases; junction bases not matched to a gene: 6. The CDR3 DNA reads as TGTGCCTGCGACAGGGGGCAAGATCAGCCCCAGCATTTT. Residues: CACDRGQDQPQHF.

The chain employs TRBV5-1 and TRBJ2-4; 8 bases are a match to TRBD1. The CDR3 has 19 residues. The V and J ends lost 4 bases and 1 base, in that order; junction bases with no gene match: 16. Germline V gives CDR1 SGHRS, CDR2 YFSETQ. This CDR3 is CASSTMGQEALGAKNIQYF. The CDR3 DNA reads as TGCGCCAGCAGCACCATGGGACAGGAGGCACTAGGCGCCAAAAACATTCAGTACTTC.